This T cell receptor beta chain was identified in a study of lymphopenia after photon versus proton radiotherapy. Findings of the study overall: Post-nadir diversity loss with photons came from oligoclonal expansion, particularly CD8+ Temra cells. Only patients who died were analyzed for survival; proton advantage is unproven. In patients who died, overall survival fell as post-nadir TCR diversity dropped more.

This clone is a singleton in its sample. Its matching antigen is unknown. V shed 3 bases, J shed 0 bases, and the junction held 5 bases outside the gene matches. Germline V CDR1 and CDR2: KGHSH, LQKENI. The CDR3 is made up of 16 amino acids. The table came from immunoSEQ multiplex PCR; TCRdb's copy has only in-frame clones and leaves some out. The data show approximately 50,000 clones, around 88% seen once. The specimen was peripheral blood, collected from a patient treated with photon-based radiotherapy. This TCR was sampled from a man aged 45-60 years with gastric cancer. The chain carries TRBV18 and TRBJ2-1, with 7 nucleotides matching TRBD2. Here the CDR3 reads CASSPVLAASYNEQFF. CDR3 DNA sequence: TGTGCCAGCTCACCTGTGCTAGCGGCCTCCTACAATGAGCAGTTCTTC.